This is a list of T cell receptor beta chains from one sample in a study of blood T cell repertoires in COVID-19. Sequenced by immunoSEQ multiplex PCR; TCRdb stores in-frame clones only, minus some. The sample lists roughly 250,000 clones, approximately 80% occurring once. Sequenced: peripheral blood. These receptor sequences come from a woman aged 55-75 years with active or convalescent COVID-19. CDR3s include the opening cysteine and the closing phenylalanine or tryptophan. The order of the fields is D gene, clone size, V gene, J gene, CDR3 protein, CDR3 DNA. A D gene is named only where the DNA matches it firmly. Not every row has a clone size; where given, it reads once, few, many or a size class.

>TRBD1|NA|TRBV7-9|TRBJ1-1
CASSGYRGATTEAFF
TGTGCCAGCAGCGGTTACAGGGGGGCCACCACTGAAGCTTTCTTT
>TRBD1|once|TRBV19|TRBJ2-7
CASSMGTEPYEQYF
TGTGCCAGTAGTATGGGGACAGAGCCCTACGAGCAGTACTTC
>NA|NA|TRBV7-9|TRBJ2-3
CASSLDSSAEDTQYF
TGTGCCAGCAGCTTAGACAGCTCAGCAGAAGATACGCAGTATTTT
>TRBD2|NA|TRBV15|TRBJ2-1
CATSRDSSGIQWANEQFF
TGTGCCACCAGCAGAGATTCAAGCGGGATTCAGTGGGCCAATGAGCAGTTCTTC
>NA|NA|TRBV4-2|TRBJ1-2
CASSQVEVGLGYGYTF
TGTGCCAGCAGCCAAGTTGAGGTGGGACTCGGGTATGGCTACACCTTC
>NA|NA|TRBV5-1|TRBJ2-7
CASSLAIHSYEQYF
TGCGCCAGCAGCTTGGCTATTCACAGCTACGAGCAGTACTTC
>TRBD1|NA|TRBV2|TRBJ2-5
CASTSLGTEETQYF
TGTGCCAGCACCTCCTTGGGGACAGAAGAGACCCAGTACTTC
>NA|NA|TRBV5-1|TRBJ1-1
CASSLESGSTEAFF
TGCGCCAGCAGCTTGGAGTCGGGAAGCACTGAAGCTTTCTTT
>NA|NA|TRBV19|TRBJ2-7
CASSPLGSDEQYF
TGTGCCAGTAGCCCCCTGGGGAGCGACGAGCAGTACTTC
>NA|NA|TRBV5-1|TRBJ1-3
CASSPRRQGNTIYF
TGCGCCAGCAGCCCCCGGAGGCAGGGAAACACCATATATTTT
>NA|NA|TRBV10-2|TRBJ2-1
CASSERDLPNEQFF
TGCGCCAGCAGTGAGCGGGACTTGCCAAATGAGCAGTTCTTC
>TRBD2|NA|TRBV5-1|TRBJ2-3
CASRELAGGRDTQYF
TGCGCCAGCAGGGAGCTGGCGGGGGGACGGGATACGCAGTATTTT
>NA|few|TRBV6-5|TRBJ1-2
CASSYDWAGLGYTF
TGTGCCAGCAGTTACGATTGGGCGGGACTTGGCTACACCTTC
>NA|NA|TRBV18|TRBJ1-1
CASSPQGLGPEAFF
TGTGCCAGCTCACCTCAGGGATTGGGGCCTGAAGCTTTCTTT
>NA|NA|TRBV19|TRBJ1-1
CASSIAGQMNTEAFF
TGTGCCAGTAGTATAGCAGGTCAGATGAACACTGAAGCTTTCTTT
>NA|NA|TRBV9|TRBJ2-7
CASSVVSGNEQYF
TGTGCCAGCAGCGTAGTTTCGGGGAACGAGCAGTACTTC
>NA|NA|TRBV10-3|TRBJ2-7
CAISEFSASRVEQYF
TGTGCCATCAGTGAGTTTTCGGCTAGCCGGGTCGAGCAGTACTTC
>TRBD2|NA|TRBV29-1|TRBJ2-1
CSVRSLAGYNEQFF
TGCAGCGTTCGGTCCCTAGCGGGCTACAATGAGCAGTTCTTC
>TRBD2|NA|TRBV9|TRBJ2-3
CASSRRAGIGTQYF
TGTGCCAGCAGTAGGAGAGCGGGAATTGGTACGCAGTATTTT
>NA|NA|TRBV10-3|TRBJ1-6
CATSTEVNSPLHF
TGTGCCACGAGTACAGAAGTTAATTCACCCCTCCACTTT
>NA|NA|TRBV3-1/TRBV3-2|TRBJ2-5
CASSQGGGPQETQYF
TGTGCCAGCAGCCAAGGCGGGGGCCCACAAGAGACCCAGTACTTC
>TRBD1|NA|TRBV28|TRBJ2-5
CASRIRGPRETQYF
TGTGCCAGCAGAATCAGGGGGCCTCGAGAGACCCAGTACTTC
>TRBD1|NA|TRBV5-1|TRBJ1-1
CASSTRQGQDTEAFF
TGCGCCAGCAGCACCCGACAGGGACAGGACACTGAAGCTTTCTTT
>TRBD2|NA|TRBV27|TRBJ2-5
CASSLGREGRKTQYF
TGTGCCAGCAGTTTGGGACGGGAGGGCCGAAAGACCCAGTACTTC
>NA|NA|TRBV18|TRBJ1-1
CASSLADTEAFF
TGTGCCAGCTCACTAGCAGACACTGAAGCTTTCTTT
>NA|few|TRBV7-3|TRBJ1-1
CASSTTAGANTEAFF
TGTGCCAGCAGCACGACGGCAGGGGCTAACACTGAAGCTTTCTTT
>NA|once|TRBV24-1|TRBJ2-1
CATSDATPMGLGEQFF
TGTGCCACCAGTGATGCAACCCCCATGGGGCTGGGCGAGCAGTTCTTC
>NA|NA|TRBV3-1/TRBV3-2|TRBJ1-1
CASSPEGHLNTEAFF
TGTGCCAGCAGCCCCGAGGGACACTTGAACACTGAAGCTTTCTTT
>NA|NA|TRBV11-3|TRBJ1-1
CASSLGGGNTEAFF
TGTGCCAGCAGCTTAGGGGGGGGGAACACTGAAGCTTTCTTT
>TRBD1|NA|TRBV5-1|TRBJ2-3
CASCQGAPVTDTQYF
TGCGCCAGTTGCCAGGGGGCGCCTGTCACAGATACGCAGTATTTT
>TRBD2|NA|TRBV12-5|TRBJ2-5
CASGFGLAGYQETQYF
TGTGCTAGTGGTTTTGGGCTAGCGGGCTATCAAGAGACCCAGTACTTC
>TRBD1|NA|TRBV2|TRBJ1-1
CASSNEQGLREAFF
TGTGCCAGCAGTAATGAACAGGGGTTGAGAGAGGCTTTCTTT
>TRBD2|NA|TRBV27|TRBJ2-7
CASSLSLAGVDEQYF
TGTGCCAGCAGTCTCTCTCTAGCGGGAGTTGACGAGCAGTACTTC
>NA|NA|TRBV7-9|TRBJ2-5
CASSYPTGQETQYF
TGTGCCAGCAGCTACCCTACAGGGCAAGAGACCCAGTACTTC
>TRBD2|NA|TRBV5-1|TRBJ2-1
CASSLEGLVVEQFF
TGCGCCAGCAGCTTGGAAGGACTAGTCGTGGAGCAGTTCTTC
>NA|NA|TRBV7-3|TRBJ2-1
CASSSLIAGNNEQFF
TGTGCCAGCAGCTCCCTCATAGCAGGGAACAATGAGCAGTTCTTC
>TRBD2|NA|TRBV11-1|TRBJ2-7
CASSPGLAGVYEQYF
TGTGCCAGCAGCCCGGGACTAGCGGGAGTCTACGAGCAGTACTTC
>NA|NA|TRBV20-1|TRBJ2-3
CSASGGRNTDTQYF
TGCAGTGCTAGTGGGGGGCGGAACACAGATACGCAGTATTTT
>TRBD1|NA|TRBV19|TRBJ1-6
CASSISTTGDNSPLHF
TGTGCCAGTAGTATTTCAACGACAGGGGACAATTCACCCCTCCACTTT
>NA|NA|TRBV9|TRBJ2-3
CASSGDRPTDTQYF
TGTGCCAGCAGCGGCGACAGACCCACAGATACGCAGTATTTT
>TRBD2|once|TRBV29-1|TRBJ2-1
CSVGGSSGEPGSYNEQFF
TGCAGCGTTGGCGGGTCTAGCGGGGAACCTGGTTCCTACAATGAGCAGTTCTTC
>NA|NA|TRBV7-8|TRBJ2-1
CASSLGDSRLGGEQFF
TGTGCCAGCAGCTTAGGGGACTCCCGCCTGGGAGGTGAGCAGTTCTTC
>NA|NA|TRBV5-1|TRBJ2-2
CASSGMRVDTGELFF
TGCGCCAGCAGCGGTATGAGGGTAGACACCGGGGAGCTGTTTTTT
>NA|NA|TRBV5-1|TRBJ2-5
CASSTDSYQETQYF
TGCGCCAGCAGCACAGACAGCTACCAAGAGACCCAGTACTTC
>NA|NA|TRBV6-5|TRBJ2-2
CASRLTGSGELFF
TGTGCCAGCAGGTTAACAGGGTCCGGGGAGCTGTTTTTT
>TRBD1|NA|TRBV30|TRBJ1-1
CAGGDRASGVSFF
TGTGCCGGGGGGGACAGGGCGTCAGGTGTGTCTTTCTTT
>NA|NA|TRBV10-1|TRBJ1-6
CASSEGQNNSPLHF
TGCGCCAGCAGTGAGGGACAGAATAATTCACCCCTCCACTTT
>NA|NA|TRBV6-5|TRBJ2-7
CASSYSPGSSYEQYF
TGTGCCAGCAGTTACTCCCCCGGGTCCTCCTACGAGCAGTACTTC
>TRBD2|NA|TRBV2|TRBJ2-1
CASSERVGTSGRNEQFF
TGTGCCAGCAGTGAGCGGGTAGGGACTAGCGGGAGGAATGAGCAGTTCTTC
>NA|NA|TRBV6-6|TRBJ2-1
CASSSRERQDEQFF
TGTGCCAGCAGTTCCAGGGAAAGGCAAGATGAGCAGTTCTTC
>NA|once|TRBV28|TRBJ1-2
CASGRDYYGYTF
TGTGCCAGCGGGCGGGATTACTATGGCTACACCTTC
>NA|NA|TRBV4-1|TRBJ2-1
CASSQDPAGAYNEQFF
TGCGCCAGCAGCCAAGACCCGGCGGGCGCCTACAATGAGCAGTTCTTC
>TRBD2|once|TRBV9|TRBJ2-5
CASSTTSGEETQYF
TGTGCCAGCAGCACGACTAGCGGGGAAGAGACCCAGTACTTC
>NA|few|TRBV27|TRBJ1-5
CASRQGRQPQHF
TGTGCCAGCAGGCAGGGGAGACAGCCCCAGCATTTT
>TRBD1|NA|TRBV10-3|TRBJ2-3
CAISYRGFTDTQYF
TGTGCCATCAGTTACAGGGGATTCACAGATACGCAGTATTTT
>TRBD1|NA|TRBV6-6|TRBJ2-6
CASSTGGGANVLTF
TGTGCCAGCAGTACAGGGGGCGGGGCCAACGTCCTGACTTTC
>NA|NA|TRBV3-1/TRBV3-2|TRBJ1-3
CASSQVRTGGNTIYF
TGTGCCAGCAGCCAAGTAAGGACGGGGGGAAACACCATATATTTT
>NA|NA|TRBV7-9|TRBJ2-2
CASSFLEGHPNTGELFF
TGTGCCAGCAGCTTTTTGGAGGGGCACCCGAACACCGGGGAGCTGTTTTTT
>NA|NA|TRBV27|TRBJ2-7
CASSLGHAAYEQYF
TGTGCCAGCAGTTTGGGACATGCCGCCTACGAGCAGTACTTC
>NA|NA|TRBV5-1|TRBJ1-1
CASSSDGMNTEAFF
TGCGCCAGCAGCTCGGACGGGATGAACACTGAAGCTTTCTTT